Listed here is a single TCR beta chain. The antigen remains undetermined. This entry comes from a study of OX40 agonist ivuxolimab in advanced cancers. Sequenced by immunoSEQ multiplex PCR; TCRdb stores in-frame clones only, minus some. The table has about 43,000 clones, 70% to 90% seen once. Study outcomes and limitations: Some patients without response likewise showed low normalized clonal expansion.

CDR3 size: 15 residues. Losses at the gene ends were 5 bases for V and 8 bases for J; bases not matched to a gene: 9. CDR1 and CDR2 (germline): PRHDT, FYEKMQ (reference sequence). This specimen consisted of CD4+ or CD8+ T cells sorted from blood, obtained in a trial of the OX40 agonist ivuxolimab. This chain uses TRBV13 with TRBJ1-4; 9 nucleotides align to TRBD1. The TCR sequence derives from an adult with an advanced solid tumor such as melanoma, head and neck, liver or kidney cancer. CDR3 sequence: CASSAPGQGMEKLFF. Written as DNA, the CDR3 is TGTGCCAGCAGCGCTCCGGGACAGGGTATGGAAAAACTGTTTTTT.